This T cell receptor (beta chain) was identified in a study of T cell repertoires in cytomegalovirus infection (dated by TCRdb to between 2019 and 2020). At the level of the whole study: The HLA type of each donor mattered for the analysis, because public TCR beta signatures pointed to carriage of CMV infection along with the matching HLA type. The paper's findings and limits, for the study overall: In the ex vivo response, HLA-C-restricted CMV-specific TCR beta clonotypes were dominant, and in two of eight donors the single most frequent clonotype came from this HLA-C-restricted group. In both this cohort and an independent roughly 400-donor cohort, the cumulative frequency of public TCR beta family members distinguished carriers of CMV infection plus the relevant HLA type.

The sequencer listed for this sample is Illumina HiSeq 1500. TCRdb itself trimmed the public reads at Q25 with fastp, ran MiXCR and retained productive beta chains. CDR3 protein duplicates are merged, each entry listing the most common genes and DNA. The sample yields some 390,000 distinct CDR3 sequences; 15% to 20% were counted once. In total, the top ten clones hold approximately 10% of the sample. The V end loses 2 bases and the J end loses 4 bases, and a stretch of 14 bases separates them. Measured from the cysteine to the phenylalanine, the CDR3 is 15 residues long. Solely the CDR3 DNA is kept, with 45 bases framed from the first base. In the germline V gene, CDR1 corresponds to MDHEN and CDR2 to SYDVKM. There are a few counts of this clonotype. Its antigen specificity is not known. There are no base qualities to consult, and no much larger clone falls within one base.

This TCR was recovered from a human donor in good health (CMV status not recorded). Some clones in this sample may be carry-over from other donors' samples. The sample taken for sequencing was PBMCs. This chain is built from TRBV28 and TRBJ1-2, and TRBD1 may be the D gene, going by 6 matching bases. CDR3 protein: CASSLVRGAAYGYTF. The nucleotide sequence is TGTGCCAGCAGTTTAGTTCGGGGGGCAGCCTATGGCTACACCTTC.